This T cell receptor beta chain was observed in a study of patients and donors after allogeneic stem cell transplantation. V lost 5 bases to trimming and J lost 5 bases, with 18 bases between them. The CDR3 sequence is 15 residues long. Looked up from germline, CDR1 is SGHTA and CDR2 is FQGNSA. Each CDR3 protein is one row after TCRdb ran MiXCR on the RT-PCR reads. The sample holds almost 90,000 distinct CDR3 sequences, 5% seen once. This clonotype was detected ten times or more. The V and J genes are TRBV7-2 and TRBJ1-1, with a possible D match to TRBD1 (6 bases). Sequencing was performed on blood, either unsorted or a sorted T cell fraction (not recorded which). The TCR originated in a human donor who was either an allogeneic HSCT recipient or a stem cell or donor lymphocyte infusion donor (not recorded which). It is not recorded whose cells these are; they may come from a transplant donor. The CDR3, as DNA: TGTGCCAGCAGCAGAAACGGGGGCGTTGCGACTGAAGCTTTCTTT. Protein: CASSRNGGVATEAFF.